Sequencing of this T cell receptor beta chain was carried out in a study of long-term antiretroviral therapy in people with HIV. Investigators performed immunoSEQ version v3.0 at survey level. Assay: immunoSEQ multiplex PCR; the TCRdb copy retains only in-frame clones and omits some. Of approximately 10,000 clones listed, about 80% are singletons. Germline V gene sequence: CDR1 SGHRS, CDR2 YFSETQ. The V end lost 2 bases, the J end lost 2 bases, and 10 bases lay between the germline ends. The CDR3 loop spans 14 amino acids. V gene TRBV5-1 combines with J gene TRBJ2-5; D gene unclear. This receptor was obtained from a man under 40 with HIV. The sample in question was unsorted PBMCs, obtained at the start of antiretroviral therapy, before treatment. CDR3 DNA: TGCGCCAGCAGCTTCGACGTGGTTCAAGAGACCCAGTACTTC. Translating gives CASSFDVVQETQYF.